This T cell receptor (beta chain) was retrieved from a study of blood T cell repertoires in COVID-19. TCRdb's table, derived via immunoSEQ multiplex PCR, lists solely in-frame clones and lacks some. This sample has 200,000 to 250,000 clones; roughly 88% occur once, and the top ten carry about 14%. The CDR3 is 14 amino acids. J was trimmed by 5 bases and V by 3 bases; bases with no gene match: 4. Germline values: CDR1 KGHSH, CDR2 LQKENI. J is TRBJ2-7 and V is TRBV18; 10 bases align to TRBD2. This clonotype was sampled from a woman aged 50 to 60 with acute COVID-19. Sequencing was done on a sample of PBMCs or T cells enriched from blood (not recorded which). CDR3 residues: CASSPASGSNEQYF. The CDR3 DNA reads TGTGCCAGCTCACCCGCTAGCGGGAGCAACGAGCAGTACTTC.